This entry lists 20 T cell receptor beta chains sequenced from one sample in a study of cytomegalovirus exposure and HLA in healthy donors listed by TCRdb under 2017. The library came from the immunoSEQ multiplex PCR assay. For the multiplex PCR, a mixture combining 60 forward primers for TCR Vbeta segments and 13 reverse primers for TCR Jbeta segments was used. Here the immuneACCESS table is served through TCRdb, limited to in-frame sequences with V and J called. Missing clones are a known gap in these copies; in checked studies unresolved V genes cover under half, and the rest lacks a known reason. The sample contains 120,000 to 150,000 clones, under 90% of them found a single time. The top ten constitute around 2.5% of the sample. Material: PBMCs. Receptors were obtained from a male donor in good health and CMV-seronegative.

This clone came up a few times. The chain links TRBV27 to TRBJ1-2; 10 nucleotides agree with TRBD1. The CDR3 is 16 residues long. Per the germline V gene, CDR1 is MNHEY and CDR2 is SMNVEV (reference sequence). With V trimmed by 4 bases and J by 8 bases, 13 bases remained unmatched. CDR3 nucleotide sequence: TGTGCCAGCAGTTCCGGGACAGGGGCTCATCTATGGGGCTACACCTTC. Protein product: CASSSGTGAHLWGYTF.

This chain uses TRBV11-2 with TRBJ2-1, with D possibly matching TRBD2 (6 bases). V was pared by 5 bases and J by 13 bases, with 15 bases between. The germline V gene has CDR1 SGHAT and CDR2 FQNNGV. This CDR3 region has 12 residues. CDR3 DNA sequence: TGTGCCAGCAGCCAGGGACCGGGGGAACAGTTCTTC. Its translation: CASSQGPGEQFF.

The CDR3 spells CASSFGASTGELFF. The CDR3 nucleotides read TGTGCCAGCAGTTTTGGGGCGAGTACCGGGGAGCTGTTTTTT. V usage is TRBV27 and J usage is TRBJ2-2; D is perhaps TRBD1 (5 bases). The CDR3 totals 14 residues. The germline V gene has CDR1 MNHEY and CDR2 SMNVEV (reference sequence). V lost 3 bases and J lost 5, with 10 bases in between.

The V call is TRBV4-3, the J call TRBJ2-1; D gene ambiguous. The CDR3 consists of 13 residues. Germline CDR1 LGHNA, CDR2 YSLEER. V lost 0 bases and J lost 7, with 7 bases in between. In nucleotides, the CDR3 is TGCGCCAGCAGCCAAGATCTCGAGAATGAGCAGTTCTTC. Residues: CASSQDLENEQFF.

V usage is TRBV12-5 and J usage is TRBJ1-5; 7 bases align to TRBD1. J lost 0 bases, V lost 6 bases, and 5 bases had no gene match. CDR3 length: 15 amino acids. The germline V gene encodes CDR1 LGHNT and CDR2 FRNRAP. CDR3 DNA: TGTGCTAGTGGACGGGGACAGTATAGCAATCAGCCCCAGCATTTT. It yields the protein CASGRGQYSNQPQHF.

J is TRBJ2-3 and V is TRBV9; no reliable D call. This CDR3 has 13 residues. Trimming stripped 2 bases from V and 1 base from J, with 5 bases between. CDR1 is SGDLS, CDR2 YYNGEE, per germline. This CDR3 is CASSVSGTDTQYF. The CDR3 DNA follows: TGTGCCAGCAGCGTTTCGGGCACAGATACGCAGTATTTT. Complete variable domain (other parts from reference TRBV9 and TRBJ2-3): DSGVTQTPKHLITATGQRVTLRCSPRSGDLSVYWYQQSLDQGLQFLIQYYNGEERAKGNILERFSAQQFPDLHSELNLSSLELGDSALYFCASSVSGTDTQYFGPGTRLTVL.

V gene TRBV6-1 combines with J gene TRBJ2-5; D unclear. This CDR3 comprises 13 residues. The germline V and J ends were trimmed by 1 base and 2 bases, with 5 bases remaining between them. CDR1 is MNHNS, CDR2 SASEGT, per germline. The CDR3 region has the DNA TGTGCCAGCAGTGAAGGAACACAAGAGACCCAGTACTTC. Translation: CASSEGTQETQYF.

The chain couples TRBV6-6 to TRBJ2-1; TRBD2 is a possible D gene (7 bases). The CDR3 sequence is 16 residues long. CDR1 and CDR2 from the germline V gene are MNHNY and SVGAGI (reference sequence). Trimming removed 4 bases at V and 10 bases at J, with 23 bases between. Written as DNA, the CDR3 is TGTGCCAGCAGTTGGGGGGGCAGGGTAGCCTTAGGAGAGCAGTTCTTC. Translating it yields CASSWGGRVALGEQFF.

This chain links TRBV5-8 with TRBJ2-2, with 13 nucleotides matching TRBD2. V was clipped by 3 bases and J by 7 bases; unmatched bases: 6. Germline values: CDR1 SGHTS, CDR2 YDEGEE. The CDR3 contains 16 residues. CDR3 amino acids: CASSSGLAGLFGELFF. The CDR3 DNA is TGTGCCAGCAGCTCGGGACTAGCGGGGCTCTTCGGGGAGCTGTTTTTT.

The chain has TRBV15 and TRBJ2-1; weak D call: TRBD2 (5 bases). The germline V gene has CDR1 LNHNV and CDR2 YYDKDF (reference sequence). V gave up 3 bases and J gave up 8 bases, with 17 bases separating them. The CDR3 extends over 15 amino acids. The CDR3 DNA is TGTGCCACCAGCAGCTCTCGGGGATATGGCGATGAGCAGTTCTTC. Amino acids: CATSSSRGYGDEQFF.

This sequence joins TRBV10-2 and TRBJ2-2, with no clear D. CDR3 length: 13 residues. Germline CDR1 and CDR2: WSHSY and SAAADI. The V gene lost 7 bases and the J gene lost 0 bases, with 6 bases spanning the gap. This CDR3 is CASNSANTGELFF. DNA of the CDR3: TGCGCCAGCAATTCCGCGAACACCGGGGAGCTGTTTTTT.

The rearrangement links TRBV29-1 to TRBJ2-7; D may be TRBD1 (6 bases). Trimming removed 6 bases at V and 0 bases at J, with 12 bases between. The V gene's germline CDR1 is SQVTM and CDR2 ANQGSEA. This CDR3 is 13 amino acids long. CDR3 region: CSVGDNDSYEQYF. The CDR3 DNA reads TGCAGCGTGGGGGACAACGACTCCTACGAGCAGTACTTC.

The chain employs TRBV6-6 and TRBJ2-1; 8 bases match TRBD2. Germline assignment: CDR1 MNHNY and CDR2 SVGAGI (reference sequence). This CDR3 region has 13 residues. V shed 6 bases and J 8 bases; nucleotides not matched to a gene: 6. CDR3 loop: CASSQTSGDEQFF. The DNA of the CDR3 is TGTGCCAGCAGCCAAACTAGCGGCGATGAGCAGTTCTTC.

The chain joins TRBV27 to TRBJ1-4; 7 bases are a match to TRBD1. With 9 bases clipped from V and 8 bases from J, the junction kept 6 bases outside the gene matches. CDR3 length equals 12 residues. Germline V gene sequence: CDR1 MNHEY, CDR2 SMNVEV (reference sequence). The CDR3: CASRQGNEKLFF. CDR3 coding DNA: TGTGCCAGTAGACAGGGAAACGAAAAACTGTTTTTT.

This clone was detected only a few times. The J gene is TRBJ2-7, the V gene TRBV5-4; 11 nucleotides agree with TRBD2. Germline V gives CDR1 SGHNT, CDR2 YYREEE (reference sequence). The CDR3 consists of 16 residues. J lost 2 bases, V lost 3 bases, and 7 bases had no gene match. CDR3 sequence (DNA): TGTGCCAGCAGCTGGACTAGCGGGCGTCTCCCCTACGAGCAGTACTTC. It encodes CASSWTSGRLPYEQYF.

This chain joins TRBV18 and TRBJ1-5, with 7 bases identical to TRBD1. In germline, CDR1 is KGHSH, CDR2 LQKENI. The CDR3 is 12 amino acids. V lost 4 bases and J lost 11; bases outside the gene matches: 5. The CDR3 region is CASSQPQGAQHF. The CDR3 DNA sequence: TGTGCCAGCTCACAACCTCAGGGGGCCCAGCATTTT.

Here the CDR3 reads CASTQGQGFSYEQYF. The CDR3 region has the DNA TGTGCCAGCACCCAGGGACAGGGGTTCTCCTACGAGCAGTACTTC. The rearrangement joins TRBV11-2 to TRBJ2-7; the match to TRBD1 covers 10 bases. Trimming cost V 7 bases and J 0 bases; bases outside gene matches: 6. CDR3 length: 15 residues. Germline CDR1 and CDR2: SGHAT and FQNNGV.

This clone was seen a few times. The rearrangement links TRBV5-4 to TRBJ2-3; 11 bases fit TRBD1. CDR3 length: 12 residues. The germline V gene has CDR1 SGHNT and CDR2 YYREEE (reference sequence). V dropped 7 bases and J dropped 8; count of bases not matched to a gene: 3. CDR3 loop: CASGQGAGTQYF. CDR3 nucleotide sequence: TGTGCCAGCGGACAGGGGGCCGGTACGCAGTATTTT.

V is TRBV28 and J is TRBJ2-1, with 9 nucleotides matching TRBD1. The CDR3 spans 18 residues. CDR1 is MDHEN, CDR2 SYDVKM, per germline. Losses at the gene ends were 5 bases for V and 2 bases for J; bases not matched to a gene: 13. DNA for the CDR3: TGTGCCAGCAGTATTCCATCCGGGACAGGGATCGCCTACAATGAGCAGTTCTTC. Its protein is CASSIPSGTGIAYNEQFF.

V and J are TRBV5-4 and TRBJ2-3; possible D gene TRBD2, 5 bases. The CDR3 length is 13 residues. Trimming removed 2 bases from V and 4 bases from J, with 8 bases in between. Germline V lookup: CDR1 SGHNT, CDR2 YYREEE (reference sequence). CDR3 sequence reads: CASSFLAADTQYF. CDR3 DNA sequence: TGTGCCAGCAGCTTTCTAGCAGCAGATACGCAGTATTTT.